What follows describes a single T cell receptor beta chain. This record belongs to a study of radiotherapy plus CTLA-4 blockade in lung cancer. At the level of the study: Objective responses emerged in about 20% of patients, and about 30% attained disease control.

The germline V gene encodes CDR1 SGDLS and CDR2 YYNGEE. The CDR3 has 15 amino acids. J gave up 6 bases and V 1 base, and 4 bases lay outside the gene matches. Produced via immunoSEQ multiplex PCR; TCRdb's table is partial and in-frame only. The sample includes roughly 69,000 clones, 65% to 85% of them seen just once. This rearrangement joins TRBV9 to TRBJ2-3, with TRBD1 identical over 11 bases. The specimen was peripheral blood, collected from a patient treated with radiotherapy plus ipilimumab. This TCR was sampled from a human donor with non-small cell lung cancer whose response to radiotherapy plus ipilimumab could not be evaluated. Some clones in this sample may be carry-over from other donors' samples. CDR3 loop: CASSVRTGGADTQYF. As DNA, the CDR3 is TGTGCCAGCAGCGTACGGACAGGGGGCGCGGATACGCAGTATTTT. The complete variable domain, with remaining parts taken from reference TRBV9 and TRBJ2-3, reads DSGVTQTPKHLITATGQRVTLRCSPRSGDLSVYWYQQSLDQGLQFLIQYYNGEERAKGNILERFSAQQFPDLHSELNLSSLELGDSALYFCASSVRTGGADTQYFGPGTRLTVL.